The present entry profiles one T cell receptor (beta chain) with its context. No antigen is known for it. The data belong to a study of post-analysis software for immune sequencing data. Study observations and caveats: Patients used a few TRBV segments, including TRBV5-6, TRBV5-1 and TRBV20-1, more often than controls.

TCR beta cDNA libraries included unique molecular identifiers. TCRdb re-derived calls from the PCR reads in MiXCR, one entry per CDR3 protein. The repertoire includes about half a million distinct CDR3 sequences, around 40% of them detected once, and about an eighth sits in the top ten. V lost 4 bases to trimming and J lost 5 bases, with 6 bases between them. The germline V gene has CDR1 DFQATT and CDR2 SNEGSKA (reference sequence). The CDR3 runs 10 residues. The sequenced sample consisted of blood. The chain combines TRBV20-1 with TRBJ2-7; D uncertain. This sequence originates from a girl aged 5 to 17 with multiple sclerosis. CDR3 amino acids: CSATTDEQYF. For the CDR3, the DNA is TGCAGTGCTACGACTGACGAGCAGTACTTC.